This T cell receptor beta chain was identified during a study of blood T cell repertoires in COVID-19. Study details: Researchers got acute and convalescent COVID-19 samples from the United States, Italy and Spain. T cells, B-cell-depleted T cells, or PBMCs supplied cDNA or gDNA.

Seattle patients were enrolled during active infection and followed longitudinally. V trimming: 6 bases; J trimming: 10 bases; junction bases outside the gene matches: 8. CDR3 length: 14 residues. Germline V lookup: CDR1 MRHNA, CDR2 SNTAGT. Original processing methods: Estimation of nucleated cell counts relied on the amplification of reference gene primers. TCRdb keeps only in-frame clones here, not all; method: immunoSEQ multiplex PCR. From that table come the V and J calls and clone size; the DNA was used to work out D and trimming. The sample lists approximately 300,000 clones, roughly 90% occurring once.

The rearrangement joins TRBV6-4 to TRBJ1-6, with TRBD1 matching 8 bases. The sample taken for sequencing was peripheral blood. This receptor was identified in a woman aged 25-40 years with COVID-19, enrolled during active disease. This CDR3 is CASSPRTGSSPLHF. DNA for the CDR3: TGTGCCAGCAGCCCACGGACAGGGAGCTCACCCCTCCACTTT.